The 17 T cell receptor beta chains reported below all come from one sample, sequenced in a study of T cell repertoires in cytomegalovirus infection. TCRdb called the reads again in MiXCR, with one record for every CDR3 protein. The sample lists around 630,000 distinct CDR3 sequences, less than 25% seen once, with less than 10% in the top ten. The specimen was CD8+ T cells from PBMCs. The receptors here all came from a human donor in good health (CMV status not recorded). Some clones in this sample may be carry-over from other donors' samples.

The sample holds a few counts of this clonotype. The chain employs TRBV7-6 and TRBJ2-7; 9 bases line up with TRBD1. With V trimmed by 6 bases and J by 3 bases, 6 bases remained unmatched. In germline, CDR1 is SGHVS, CDR2 FNYEAQ. CDR3 length: 14 residues. CDR3 coding DNA: TGTGCCAGCAGACTGGACAGGGGAAACTACGAGCAGTACTTC. Translating it yields CASRLDRGNYEQYF.

This clonotype was counted between two and nine times. Here the CDR3 reads CASSQERYSNQPQHF. CDR3 sequence (DNA): TGCGCCAGCAGCCAAGAGCGGTATAGCAATCAGCCCCAGCATTTT. The chain links TRBV4-3 to TRBJ1-5; D is uncertain. The CDR3 sequence is 15 residues long. Germline V CDR1 and CDR2: LGHNA, YSLEER. With 0 bases removed from V and 0 bases from J, the gap between germline ends came to 6 bases.

The chain employs TRBV7-4 and TRBJ2-2; D might be TRBD1 or TRBD2, each matching 5 bases. Looked up from germline, CDR1 is SGHVT and CDR2 is SQSDAQ. This CDR3 is 13 amino acids long. V shed 5 bases and J shed 7 bases, with 11 bases lying between them. DNA of the CDR3: TGTGCCAGCAGCGGGGGTCTATTCGGGGAGCTGTTTTTT. Translated, it gives CASSGGLFGELFF.

The rearrangement joins TRBV7-2 to TRBJ2-7; the match to TRBD1 covers 8 bases. The CDR3 contains 15 residues. Germline values: CDR1 SGHTA, CDR2 FQGNSA. Trimming took 5 bases from V and 5 from J; bases not matched to a gene: 11. This CDR3 reads CASSLTWTGLDEQYF. The CDR3 bases are TGTGCCAGCAGCCTTACTTGGACAGGGCTCGACGAGCAGTACTTC.

This clonotype has more than one count but fewer than ten. The rearrangement joins TRBV5-6 to TRBJ2-7; no definite D call. Germline V gene lookup returns CDR1 SGHDT and CDR2 YYEEEE. V gave up 3 bases and J gave up 4 bases, with 14 bases separating them. This CDR3 is built from 14 residues. The chain's CDR3 is CASSSGYTLYEQYF. The CDR3 bases are TGTGCCAGCAGCTCGGGCTATACCCTTTACGAGCAGTACTTC. Full variable domain (remainder filled in from reference TRBV5-6 and TRBJ2-7): DAGVTQSPTHLIKTRGQQVTLRCSPKSGHDTVSWYQQALGQGPQFIFQYYEEEERQRGNFPDRFSGHQFPNYSSELNVNALLLGDSALYLCASSSGYTLYEQYFGPGTRLTVT.

The J gene is TRBJ1-6, the V gene TRBV20-1; D perhaps matches TRBD1 (6 bases). Germline values: CDR1 DFQATT, CDR2 SNEGSKA (reference sequence). V lost 3 bases and J lost 0, with 12 bases in between. The CDR3 covers 16 residues. The CDR3 loop is CSARTGDSSYNSPLHF. The CDR3 DNA sequence: TGCAGTGCTAGGACAGGCGACAGCTCCTATAATTCACCCCTCCACTTT.

This clonotype was observed a few times. The chain has TRBV20-1 and TRBJ2-1, with D perhaps matching TRBD1 or TRBD2 (6 bases each). The V gene lost 4 bases and the J gene lost 1 base, with 11 bases spanning the gap. Looked up from germline, CDR1 is DFQATT and CDR2 is SNEGSKA (reference sequence). CDR3 size: 14 residues. The CDR3, as DNA: TGCAGTGCTACCGGGGGCGGTTCCTACAATGAGCAGTTCTTC. Amino acids: CSATGGGSYNEQFF.

This clonotype was picked up a small number of times. The chain combines TRBV20-1 with TRBJ1-1; tentatively, D is TRBD1 (5 bases). The ends were cut back, 0 bases at V and 0 bases at J, with 14 bases in the middle. This CDR3 region has 16 residues. The germline V gene encodes CDR1 DFQATT and CDR2 SNEGSKA (reference sequence). CDR3 loop: CSARDSPGIVNTEAFF. For the CDR3, the DNA is TGCAGTGCTAGAGATTCCCCAGGGATCGTGAACACTGAAGCTTTCTTT.

This clonotype occurred a few times. CDR3 amino acids: CASSHTGGGDEQYF. The CDR3 DNA is TGTGCCAGCAGCCACACAGGGGGAGGCGACGAGCAGTACTTC. This chain uses TRBV7-2 with TRBJ2-7; TRBD1 matches at 8 bases. This CDR3 spans 14 amino acids. Trimming cost V 5 bases and J 5 bases; bases outside gene matches: 8. In germline, CDR1 is SGHTA, CDR2 FQGNSA. Full variable domain (missing parts from reference TRBV7-2 and TRBJ2-7): GAGVSQSPSNKVTEKGKDVELRCDPISGHTALYWYRQSLGQGLEFLIYFQGNSAPDKSGLPSDRFSAERTGGSVSTLTIQRTQQEDSAVYLCASSHTGGGDEQYFGPGTRLTVT.

This clonotype was seen a few times. V usage is TRBV28 and J usage is TRBJ1-5; D possibly corresponds to TRBD1 (5 bases). The germline gives CDR1 MDHEN, CDR2 SYDVKM. V shed 10 bases and J shed 4 bases, with 20 bases lying between them. The CDR3 consists of 15 residues. The CDR3 sequence: CATTAARVWNQPQHF. The CDR3 DNA reads TGTGCCACTACGGCCGCCAGGGTTTGGAATCAGCCCCAGCATTTT.

The genes are TRBV6-1 and TRBJ2-1, with D unresolved. Germline V CDR1 and CDR2: MNHNS, SASEGT. The CDR3 contains 15 residues. V was cut by 6 bases and J by 7 bases, with 19 bases left in between. The CDR3 nucleotides are TGTGCCAGCAGCCCCCGCCGGGCGATTGGGAATGAGCAGTTCTTC. Translating gives CASSPRRAIGNEQFF.

The sample holds many counts of this clonotype. Here the CDR3 DNA reads TGTGCCAGCAGTGAATGGGTCCGGGACAGGAACACTGAAGCTTTCTTT. Translated, it gives CASSEWVRDRNTEAFF. J is TRBJ1-1 and V is TRBV6-1, with 7 bases lining up with TRBD1. Germline-derived CDR1 and CDR2 are MNHNS and SASEGT. The CDR3 is made up of 16 amino acids. V dropped 2 bases and J dropped 1; count of bases not matched to a gene: 7.

Ten or more counts support this clonotype. The V and J genes are TRBV4-3 and TRBJ2-1; TRBD2 matches at 10 bases. With V trimmed by 5 bases and J by 6 bases, 10 bases remained unmatched. This CDR3 is built from 16 residues. Looked up from germline, CDR1 is LGHNA and CDR2 is YSLEER. As DNA, the CDR3 is TGCGCCAGCAGCTGGACGGTACTAGCGGGGCTCAATGAGCAGTTCTTC. It is translated as CASSWTVLAGLNEQFF.

The V gene is TRBV6-2 or TRBV6-3, the J gene TRBJ2-1; 8 nucleotides agree with TRBD1. Germline CDR1 MNHEY, CDR2 SVGEGT. J was trimmed by 3 bases and V by 7 bases; bases with no gene match: 5. The CDR3 length is 14 residues. DNA of the CDR3: TGTGCCAGCAACCAGGGGGCCTTCTACAATGAGCAGTTCTTC. It encodes CASNQGAFYNEQFF.

This clonotype was seen a few times. The chain has TRBV7-6 and TRBJ2-3; either TRBD1 or TRBD2 may supply D (5 bases each). Trimming cost V 5 bases and J 0 bases, with 15 bases left between them. The CDR3 is 16 residues long. Germline CDR1 reads SGHVS; CDR2 reads FNYEAQ. The CDR3 nucleotides read TGTGCCAGCAGCCCCTCGGGACGAGGGAGCACAGATACGCAGTATTTT. This codes for CASSPSGRGSTDTQYF.

As for this clonotype: Its ends do not fully match the called genes, so a read error is possible. The CDR3 DNA reads as TGTGCCAACAGTTACCCGCCAGGCACCGGGGAGCTGTTTTTT. This codes for CANSYPPGTGELFF. The rearrangement links TRBV6-8 to TRBJ2-2; D is unclear. The germline V gene encodes CDR1 MNHGY and CDR2 SAAAGT. The CDR3 loop spans 14 amino acids.

This chain connects TRBV29-1 to TRBJ1-2; unclear D gene. The germline gives CDR1 SQVTM, CDR2 ANQGSEA. Trimming removed 6 bases from V and 4 bases from J, with 15 bases in between. The CDR3 length is 13 residues. CDR3: CSVGAHSTYGYTF. As DNA, the CDR3 is TGCAGCGTCGGCGCTCATTCTACCTATGGCTACACCTTC.